These T cell receptor beta chains were read from a single sample in a study of blood T cell repertoires in COVID-19. Only in-frame clones appear in the TCRdb table, and some are missing; sequencing was by immunoSEQ multiplex PCR. Seen here are around 52,000 clones, roughly four fifths observed once, and the top ten hold around 8.7%. Material: peripheral blood. The receptors were sampled from a woman aged 80 or older with acute or convalescent COVID-19. CDR3s include the opening cysteine and the closing phenylalanine or tryptophan. The order of the fields is D gene, J gene, clone size, V gene, CDR3 DNA, CDR3 protein. The D gene is left open where the match is weak. Rows may omit the clone size; those that give it use once, few, many or a size class.

>-|TRBJ1-1|once|TRBV27
TGTGCCAGCAGTCCCCTCCTGGGGCGGACTGAAGCTTTCTTT
CASSPLLGRTEAFF
>-|TRBJ2-7|-|TRBV28
TGTGCCAGCAGTTTACCCAGGGTTGGGCAGTACTTC
CASSLPRVGQYF
>TRBD2|TRBJ2-1|once|TRBV9
TGTGCCAGCAGCCAGCAGGGACTAGCGGGGAACAATGAGCAGTTCTTC
CASSQQGLAGNNEQFF
>-|TRBJ1-2|-|TRBV19
TGTGCCAGTAGTATACAGGCGAACTATGGCTACACCTTC
CASSIQANYGYTF
>TRBD1|TRBJ2-7|-|TRBV25-1
TGTGCCAGCACCTGGGGGCAGGGGGTCGAGCAGTACTTC
CASTWGQGVEQYF
>TRBD2|TRBJ2-3|-|TRBV29-1
TGCAGCGTGATTAGCGGGAGGGCAGCAGATACGCAGTATTTT
CSVISGRAADTQYF
>-|TRBJ1-3|-|TRBV18
TGTGCCAGCTCACCAGGGGCAAACACCATATATTTT
CASSPGANTIYF
>TRBD2|TRBJ2-3|-|TRBV27
TGTGCCAGCAGTTGGACTAGCGGGGGGGCATCTGATACGCAGTATTTT
CASSWTSGGASDTQYF
>TRBD1|TRBJ1-1|-|TRBV10-1
TGCGCCAGCAGTTTCGCAGGGGGAACTGAAGCTTTCTTT
CASSFAGGTEAFF
>-|TRBJ1-4|once|TRBV5-1
TGCGCCAGCAGCTTGGGCACCGGGACTAATGAAAAACTGTTTTTT
CASSLGTGTNEKLFF
>-|TRBJ2-7|-|TRBV5-1
TGCGCCAGCAGCTTGGTTGGGACCGACAGGCCTTTCTACGAGCAGTACTTC
CASSLVGTDRPFYEQYF
>TRBD2|TRBJ2-1|-|TRBV5-1
TGCGCCAGCAGCTCTACGACTAGCGGGCTCAATGAGCAGTTCTTC
CASSSTTSGLNEQFF
>TRBD1|TRBJ1-2|few|TRBV6-4
TGTGCCAGCAGTCCACAGGGGGCGAACCCCTATGGCTACACCTTC
CASSPQGANPYGYTF
>-|TRBJ1-2|once|TRBV5-4
TGTGCCAGCAGCTTGTTTGGCTCGCCTAACTATGGCTACACCTTC
CASSLFGSPNYGYTF
>-|TRBJ2-2|many|TRBV11-2
TGTGCCAGCAGCCCCTTTTTCCTCCCGAACACCGGGGAGCTGTTTTTT
CASSPFFLPNTGELFF
>-|TRBJ1-1|-|TRBV9
TGTGCCAGCAGAAGGGAAACAGGGCGAGGTATTGAAGCTTTCTTT
CASRRETGRGIEAFF
>-|TRBJ1-6|-|TRBV27
TGTGCCAGCACCAGGAAGAGGGCGAGAAGCTCCTATAATTCACCCCTCCACTTT
CASTRKRARSSYNSPLHF
>-|TRBJ2-7|-|TRBV28
TGTGCCAGCAGTAGCCAGCGGACGTGGCAGTACTTC
CASSSQRTWQYF
>-|TRBJ2-1|few|TRBV9
TGTGCCAGCAGCGTACGCCAGAACAATGAGCAGTTCTTC
CASSVRQNNEQFF
>-|TRBJ2-3|-|TRBV5-1
TGCGCCAGCAGCTTGGCGTGGGAGGCGCAGTATTTT
CASSLAWEAQYF
>-|TRBJ2-1|few|TRBV7-5
TGTGTCAGAAGCTTAGCCCGTCCGGGACAGGGAATCGATGAGCAGTTCTTC
CVRSLARPGQGIDEQFF
>-|TRBJ2-5|-|TRBV11-2
TGTGCCAGCAGCTTGGGACACACACAAGAGACCCAGTACTTC
CASSLGHTQETQYF
>TRBD2|TRBJ2-5|-|TRBV18
TGTGCCAGCTCACCAGTGGGACTAGCGGGAGAGACCCAGTACTTC
CASSPVGLAGETQYF
>TRBD2|TRBJ2-5|-|TRBV27
TGTGCCAGCAGTAAACAAGGACTAGCGGGGCCCTCAGGAGAGACCCAGTACTTC
CASSKQGLAGPSGETQYF
>TRBD1|TRBJ2-2|once|TRBV27
TGTGCCAGCAGTACCTGGACAGGGGCCTCGAACACCGGGGAGCTGTTTTTT
CASSTWTGASNTGELFF
>-|TRBJ2-2|-|TRBV5-1
TGCGCCAGCAGCCTACCGACCCCCGGCGGCACCGGGGAGCTGTTTTTT
CASSLPTPGGTGELFF
>-|TRBJ1-3|few|TRBV11-3
TGTGCCAGCAGCTTTGGCGGGAACTCTGGAAACACCATATATTTT
CASSFGGNSGNTIYF
>TRBD2|TRBJ2-5|-|TRBV19
TGTGCCAGTAGTATAGTGGCTAGCGGGAGGAAAGAGACCCAGTACTTC
CASSIVASGRKETQYF
>-|TRBJ1-5|-|TRBV18
TGTGCCAGCTCAATCAATAGGGACACACATAGCAATCAGCCCCAGCATTTT
CASSINRDTHSNQPQHF
>TRBD1|TRBJ2-5|-|TRBV5-6
TGTGCCAGCAGCTTACAGGGGTTAAACCGGGAGACCCAGTACTTC
CASSLQGLNRETQYF
>TRBD1|TRBJ1-6|-|TRBV7-6
TGTGCCAGCAGCTTCGACAGGGGTGGCTCACCCCTCCACTTT
CASSFDRGGSPLHF
>TRBD1|TRBJ2-7|-|TRBV18
TGTGCCAGCTCACCAGGGACAGCTACCTACGAGCAGTACTTC
CASSPGTATYEQYF
>TRBD1|TRBJ2-5|-|TRBV9
TGTGCCAGCAGCGCGGCACAGACAGGGAGAGGAGAGACCCAGTACTTC
CASSAAQTGRGETQYF
>-|TRBJ1-6|once|TRBV5-1
TGCGCCAGCAGCTTGGCCGACAGACTTAATTCACCCCTCCACTTT
CASSLADRLNSPLHF
>TRBD1|TRBJ2-2|-|TRBV5-5
TGTGCCAGCAGCTTGGTGTGGGACAGGCCCACCGGGGAGCTGTTTTTT
CASSLVWDRPTGELFF
>TRBD1|TRBJ1-2|-|TRBV7-2
TGTGCCAGCAGCCCCCGCGGGACAGGGAACTATGGCTACACCTTC
CASSPRGTGNYGYTF
>-|TRBJ1-5|-|TRBV10-3
TGTGCCATCAGTGAGGAGGGTGACAATCAGCCCCAGCATTTT
CAISEEGDNQPQHF
>TRBD1|TRBJ1-1|-|TRBV2
TGTGCCAGCAGGGAAGGGGGACAGGTGAACACTGAAGCTTTCTTT
CASREGGQVNTEAFF
>-|TRBJ1-1|-|TRBV19
TGTGCCAGTAGTATAGATGGGAGGGCACTTTCTGAAGCTTTCTTT
CASSIDGRALSEAFF
>TRBD1|TRBJ2-7|-|TRBV3-1/TRBV3-2
TGTGCCAGCAGCCTCAGACAGGGATCCTACGAGCAGTACTTC
CASSLRQGSYEQYF
>-|TRBJ1-4|-|TRBV20-1
TGCAGTGCTACCCTCAATGAAAAACTGTTTTTT
CSATLNEKLFF